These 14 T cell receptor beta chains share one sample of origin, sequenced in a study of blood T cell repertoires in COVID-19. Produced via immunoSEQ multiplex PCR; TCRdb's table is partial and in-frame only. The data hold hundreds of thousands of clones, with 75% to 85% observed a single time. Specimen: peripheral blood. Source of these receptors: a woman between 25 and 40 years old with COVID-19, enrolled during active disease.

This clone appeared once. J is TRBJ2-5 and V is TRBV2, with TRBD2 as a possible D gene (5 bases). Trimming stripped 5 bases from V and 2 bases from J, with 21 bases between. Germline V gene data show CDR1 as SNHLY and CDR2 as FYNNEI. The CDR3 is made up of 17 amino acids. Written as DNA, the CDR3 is TGTGCCAGCAGTCCACCCGGCAAGCGGAGACTACAAGAGACCCAGTACTTC. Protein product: CASSPPGKRRLQETQYF.

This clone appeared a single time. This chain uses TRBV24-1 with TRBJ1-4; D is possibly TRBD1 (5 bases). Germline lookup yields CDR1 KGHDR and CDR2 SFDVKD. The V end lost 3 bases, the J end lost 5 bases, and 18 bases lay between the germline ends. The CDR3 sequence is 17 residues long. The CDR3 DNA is TGTGCCACCAGTGATGGACACCTCTCGGGGGTAAATGAAAAACTGTTTTTT. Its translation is CATSDGHLSGVNEKLFF.

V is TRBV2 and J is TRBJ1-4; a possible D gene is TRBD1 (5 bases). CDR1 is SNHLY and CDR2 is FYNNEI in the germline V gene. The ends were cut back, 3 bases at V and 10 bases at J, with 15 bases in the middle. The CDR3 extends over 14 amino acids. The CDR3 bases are TGTGCCAGCAGTGATCGGGTAGGGGCGCGAAAACTGTTTTTT. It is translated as CASSDRVGARKLFF.

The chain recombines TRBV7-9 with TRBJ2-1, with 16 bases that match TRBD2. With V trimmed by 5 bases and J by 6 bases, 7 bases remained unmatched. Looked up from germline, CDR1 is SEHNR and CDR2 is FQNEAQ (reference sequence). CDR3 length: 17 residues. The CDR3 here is CASSPTGTSGGANEQFF. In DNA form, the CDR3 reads TGTGCCAGCAGCCCGACAGGGACTAGCGGGGGGGCCAATGAGCAGTTCTTC.

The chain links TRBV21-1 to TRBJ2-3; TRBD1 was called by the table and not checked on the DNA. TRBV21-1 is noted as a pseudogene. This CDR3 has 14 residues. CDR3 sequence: CASSKNSSTDTQYF. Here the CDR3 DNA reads TGTGCCAGCAGCAAGAACAGTAGCACAGATACGCAGTATTTT.

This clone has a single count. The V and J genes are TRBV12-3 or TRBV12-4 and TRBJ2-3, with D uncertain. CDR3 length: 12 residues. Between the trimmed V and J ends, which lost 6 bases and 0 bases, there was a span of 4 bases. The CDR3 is CASSPSTDTQYF. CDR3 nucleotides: TGTGCCAGCAGCCCTAGCACAGATACGCAGTATTTT.

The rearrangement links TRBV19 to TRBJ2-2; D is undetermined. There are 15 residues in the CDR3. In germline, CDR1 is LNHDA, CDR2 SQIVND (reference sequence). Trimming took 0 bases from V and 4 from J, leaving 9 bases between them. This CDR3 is CASSIDVWSTGELFF. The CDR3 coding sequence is TGTGCCAGTAGTATAGATGTATGGAGCACCGGGGAGCTGTTTTTT. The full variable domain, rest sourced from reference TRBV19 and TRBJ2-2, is DGGITQSPKYLFRKEGQNVTLSCEQNLNHDAMYWYRQDPGQGLRLIYYSQIVNDFQKGDIAEGYSVSREKKESFPLTVTSAQKNPTAFYLCASSIDVWSTGELFFGEGSRLTVL.

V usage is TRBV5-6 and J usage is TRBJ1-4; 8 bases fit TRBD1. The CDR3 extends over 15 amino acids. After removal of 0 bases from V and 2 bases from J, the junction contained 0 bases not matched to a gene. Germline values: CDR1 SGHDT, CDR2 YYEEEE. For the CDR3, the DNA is TGTGCCAGCAGCTTGGCAGGGGGCACTAATGAAAAACTGTTTTTT. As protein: CASSLAGGTNEKLFF.

CDR3 in amino acids: CASTFGLGGTSTDTQYF. The CDR3 DNA is TGTGCCAGTACCTTCGGCCTGGGGGGGACGAGCACAGATACGCAGTATTTT. V and J are TRBV19 and TRBJ2-3, with 7 bases lining up with TRBD2. The CDR3 loop spans 17 amino acids. The germline V gene has CDR1 LNHDA and CDR2 SQIVND (reference sequence). After removal of 7 bases from V and 0 bases from J, the junction contained 13 bases not matched to a gene.

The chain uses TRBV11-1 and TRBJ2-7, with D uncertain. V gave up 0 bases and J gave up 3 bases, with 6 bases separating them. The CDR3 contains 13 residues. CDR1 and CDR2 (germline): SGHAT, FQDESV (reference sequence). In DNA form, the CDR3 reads TGTGCCAGCAGCTTAGCCCTCGGCTACGAGCAGTACTTC. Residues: CASSLALGYEQYF.

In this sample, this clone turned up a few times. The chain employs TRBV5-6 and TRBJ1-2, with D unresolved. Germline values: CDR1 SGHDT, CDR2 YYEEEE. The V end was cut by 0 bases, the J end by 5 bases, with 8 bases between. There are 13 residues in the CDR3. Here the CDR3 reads CASSLDSPYGYTF. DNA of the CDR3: TGTGCCAGCAGCTTGGACAGCCCGTATGGCTACACCTTC.

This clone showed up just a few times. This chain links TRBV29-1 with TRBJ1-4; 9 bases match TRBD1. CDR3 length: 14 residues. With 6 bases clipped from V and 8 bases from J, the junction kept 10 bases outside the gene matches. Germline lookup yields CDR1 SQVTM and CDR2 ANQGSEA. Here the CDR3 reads CSVSPGQGSEKLFF. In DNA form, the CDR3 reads TGCAGCGTCTCGCCGGGACAGGGAAGCGAAAAACTGTTTTTT.

CDR3 protein: CATSDGSNGGQPQHF. The CDR3 DNA sequence: TGTGCCACCAGTGATGGTTCCAACGGGGGGCAGCCCCAGCATTTT. The V gene is TRBV24-1, the J gene TRBJ1-5; maybe TRBD1 (5 bases). The V and J ends lost 3 bases and 7 bases respectively, with 15 bases between them. Germline values: CDR1 KGHDR, CDR2 SFDVKD. The CDR3 covers 15 residues.

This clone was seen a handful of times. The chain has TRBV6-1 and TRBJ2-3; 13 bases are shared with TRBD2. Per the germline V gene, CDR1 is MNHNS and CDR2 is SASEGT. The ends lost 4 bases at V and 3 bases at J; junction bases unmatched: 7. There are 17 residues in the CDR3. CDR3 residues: CASSGQLAGGLTDTQYF. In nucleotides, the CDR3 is TGTGCCAGCAGTGGCCAACTAGCGGGGGGGCTGACAGATACGCAGTATTTT.